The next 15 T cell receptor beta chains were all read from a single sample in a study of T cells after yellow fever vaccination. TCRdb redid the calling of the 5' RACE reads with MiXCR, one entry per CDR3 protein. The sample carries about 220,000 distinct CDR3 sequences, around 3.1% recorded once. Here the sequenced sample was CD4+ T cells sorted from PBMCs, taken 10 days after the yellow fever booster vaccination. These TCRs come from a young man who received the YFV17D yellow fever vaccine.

CDR3 amino acids: CASSLRAQQLGTFF. CDR3 coding DNA: TGTGCCAGCAGTTTAAGGGCCCAGCAGCTCGGGACTTTCTTT. The J gene is TRBJ1-1, the V gene TRBV28; no reliable D call. Germline loops: CDR1 MDHEN, CDR2 SYDVKM. The CDR3 contains 14 residues. Trimming stripped 2 bases from V and 12 bases from J, with 19 bases between.

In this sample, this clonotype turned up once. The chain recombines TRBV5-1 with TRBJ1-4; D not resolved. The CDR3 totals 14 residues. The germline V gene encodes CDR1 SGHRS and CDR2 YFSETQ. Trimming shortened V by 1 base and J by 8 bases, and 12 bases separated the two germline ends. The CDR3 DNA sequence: TGCGCCAGCAGCTTGAGCCGGACGGGGGAAAAACTGTTTTTT. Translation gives CASSLSRTGEKLFF.

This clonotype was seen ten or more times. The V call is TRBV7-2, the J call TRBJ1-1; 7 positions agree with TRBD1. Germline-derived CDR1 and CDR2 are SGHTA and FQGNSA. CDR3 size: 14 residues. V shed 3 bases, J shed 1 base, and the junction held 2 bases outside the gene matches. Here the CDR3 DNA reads TGTGCCAGCAGCTTGGACAGGAGGAACACTGAAGCTTTCTTT. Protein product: CASSLDRRNTEAFF.

The CDR3 sequence is CASGGLASYNEQFF. The CDR3 coding sequence is TGCGCCAGCGGTGGACTAGCCTCCTACAATGAGCAGTTCTTC. V and J are TRBV5-1 and TRBJ2-1; 8 positions agree with TRBD2. V shed 7 bases and J 0 bases; nucleotides not matched to a gene: 3. Germline CDR1 reads SGHRS; CDR2 reads YFSETQ. The CDR3 length is 14 residues.

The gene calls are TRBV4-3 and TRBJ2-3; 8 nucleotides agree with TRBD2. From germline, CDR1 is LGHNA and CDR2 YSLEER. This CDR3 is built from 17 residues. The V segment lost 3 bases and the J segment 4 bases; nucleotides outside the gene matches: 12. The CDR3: CASSHNSGGGGADTQYF. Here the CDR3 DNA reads TGCGCCAGCAGCCACAACTCCGGGGGGGGAGGGGCAGATACGCAGTATTTT.

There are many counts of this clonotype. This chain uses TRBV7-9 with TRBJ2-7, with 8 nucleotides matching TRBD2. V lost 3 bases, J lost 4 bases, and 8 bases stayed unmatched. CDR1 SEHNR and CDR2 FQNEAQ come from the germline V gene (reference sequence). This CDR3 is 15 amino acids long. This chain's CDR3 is CASSFGRATLYEQYF. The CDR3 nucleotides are TGTGCCAGCAGCTTCGGGAGGGCCACCCTTTACGAGCAGTACTTC.

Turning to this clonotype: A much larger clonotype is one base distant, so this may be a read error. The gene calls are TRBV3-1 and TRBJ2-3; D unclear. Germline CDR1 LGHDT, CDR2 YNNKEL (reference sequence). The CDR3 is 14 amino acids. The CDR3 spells CASSQDGGTDTQFF. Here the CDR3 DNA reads TGTGCCAGCAGCCAAGACGGCGGAACAGATACGCAGTTTTTT.

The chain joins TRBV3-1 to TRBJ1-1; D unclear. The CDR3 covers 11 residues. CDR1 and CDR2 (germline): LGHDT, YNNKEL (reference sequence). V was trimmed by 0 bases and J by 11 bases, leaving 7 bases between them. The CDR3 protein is CASSQDSPAFF. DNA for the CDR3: TGTGCCAGCAGCCAAGACTCTCCCGCTTTCTTT.

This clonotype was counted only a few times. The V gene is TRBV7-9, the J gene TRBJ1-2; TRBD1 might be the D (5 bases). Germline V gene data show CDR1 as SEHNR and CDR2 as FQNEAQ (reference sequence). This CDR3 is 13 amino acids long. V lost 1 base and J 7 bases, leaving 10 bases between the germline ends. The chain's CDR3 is CASSLEQARGYTF. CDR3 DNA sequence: TGTGCCAGCAGCTTAGAACAGGCGCGTGGCTACACCTTC.

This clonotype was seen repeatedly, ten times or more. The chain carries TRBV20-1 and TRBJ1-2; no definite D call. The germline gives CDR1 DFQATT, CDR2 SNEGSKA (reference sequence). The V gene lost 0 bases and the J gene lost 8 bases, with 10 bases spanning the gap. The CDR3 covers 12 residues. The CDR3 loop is CSARDSGRGYTF. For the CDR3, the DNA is TGCAGTGCTAGAGATTCGGGGAGGGGCTACACCTTC.

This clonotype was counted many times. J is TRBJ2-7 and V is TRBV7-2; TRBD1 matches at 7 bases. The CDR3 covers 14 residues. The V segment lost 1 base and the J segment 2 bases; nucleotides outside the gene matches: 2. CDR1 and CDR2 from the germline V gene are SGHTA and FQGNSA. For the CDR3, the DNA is TGTGCCAGCAGCTTAGGAGGGACAGCCTACGAGCAGTACTTC. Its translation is CASSLGGTAYEQYF.

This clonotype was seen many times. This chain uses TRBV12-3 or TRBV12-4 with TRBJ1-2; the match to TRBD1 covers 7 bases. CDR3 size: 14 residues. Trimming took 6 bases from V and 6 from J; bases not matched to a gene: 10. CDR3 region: CASSQTGRLHGYTF. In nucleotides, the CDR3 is TGTGCCAGCAGCCAGACAGGGCGCCTTCATGGCTACACCTTC.

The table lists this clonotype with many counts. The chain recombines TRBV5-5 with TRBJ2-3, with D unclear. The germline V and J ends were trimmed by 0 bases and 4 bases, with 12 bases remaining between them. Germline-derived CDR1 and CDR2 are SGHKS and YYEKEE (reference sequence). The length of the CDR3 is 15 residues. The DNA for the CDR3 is TGTGCCAGCAGCTTGGGCCGCCATCTCGCAGATACGCAGTATTTT. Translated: CASSLGRHLADTQYF.

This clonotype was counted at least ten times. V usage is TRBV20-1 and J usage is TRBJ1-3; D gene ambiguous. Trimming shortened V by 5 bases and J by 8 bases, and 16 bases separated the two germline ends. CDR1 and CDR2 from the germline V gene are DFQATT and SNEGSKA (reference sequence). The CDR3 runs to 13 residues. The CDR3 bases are TGCAGTGCTCACCGGGGTGATAGCGACACCATATATTTT. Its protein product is CSAHRGDSDTIYF.

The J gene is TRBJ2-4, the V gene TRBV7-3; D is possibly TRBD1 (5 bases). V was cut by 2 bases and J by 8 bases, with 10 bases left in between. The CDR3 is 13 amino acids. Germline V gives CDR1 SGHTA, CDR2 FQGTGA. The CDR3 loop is CASSLQGGDIQYF. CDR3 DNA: TGTGCCAGCAGCTTACAGGGTGGGGACATTCAGTACTTC.